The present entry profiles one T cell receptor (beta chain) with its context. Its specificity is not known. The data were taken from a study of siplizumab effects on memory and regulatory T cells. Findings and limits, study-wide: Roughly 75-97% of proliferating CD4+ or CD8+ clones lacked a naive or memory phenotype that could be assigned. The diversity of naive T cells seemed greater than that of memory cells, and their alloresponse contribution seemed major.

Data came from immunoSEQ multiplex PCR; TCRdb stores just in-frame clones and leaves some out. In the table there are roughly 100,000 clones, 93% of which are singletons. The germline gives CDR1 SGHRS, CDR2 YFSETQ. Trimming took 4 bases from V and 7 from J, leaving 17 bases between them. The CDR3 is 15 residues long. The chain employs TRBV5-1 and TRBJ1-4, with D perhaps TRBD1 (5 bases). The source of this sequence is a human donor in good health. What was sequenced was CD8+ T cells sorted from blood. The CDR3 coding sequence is TGCGCCAGCAGCACCGAGCAGGGTAGTGGTGAAAAACTGTTTTTT. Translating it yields CASSTEQGSGEKLFF.